Listed here are 27 T cell receptor beta chains from one sample, sequenced in a study of shared clonotypes between healthy human individuals. TCRdb's table, derived via immunoSEQ multiplex PCR, lists solely in-frame clones and lacks some. The data contain roughly 2 million clones, approximately 96% of them seen just once; the ten biggest clones take up roughly 0.13%. The specimen was naive CD4+ T cells sorted from blood. Described subset: CD45RA+ positively selected. These receptors all come from a man between 18 and 29 years old in good health.

The gene calls are TRBV2 and TRBJ2-1; D not certain. The CDR3 is made up of 16 amino acids. The V end was cut by 2 bases, the J end by 9 bases, with 20 bases between. Germline lookup yields CDR1 SNHLY and CDR2 FYNNEI. CDR3 region: CASSEYLLVGSGEQFF. CDR3 DNA sequence: TGTGCCAGCAGTGAATACCTCCTAGTGGGTTCGGGTGAGCAGTTCTTC.

This chain joins TRBV18 and TRBJ2-5; 12 bases align to TRBD2. The V and J ends lost 3 bases and 2 bases, in that order; junction bases with no gene match: 13. This CDR3 contains 19 residues. CDR1 is KGHSH and CDR2 is LQKENI in the germline V gene. Here the CDR3 reads CASSPKTLAGGIHQETQYF. As DNA, the CDR3 is TGTGCCAGCTCACCTAAGACACTAGCGGGGGGAATCCATCAAGAGACCCAGTACTTC.

The chain couples TRBV5-1 to TRBJ2-4; TRBD1 matches at 9 bases. The V and J ends lost 4 bases and 1 base, in that order; junction bases with no gene match: 9. The CDR3 consists of 17 residues. Per germline, CDR1 SGHRS and CDR2 YFSETQ. CDR3 nucleotide sequence: TGCGCCAGCAGCCCAAGCCTACAGGGGGCTGCCAAAAACATTCAGTACTTC. Protein product: CASSPSLQGAAKNIQYF. Filled out from reference TRBV5-1 and TRBJ2-4, the complete variable domain reads KAGVTQTPRYLIKTRGQQVTLSCSPISGHRSVSWYQQTPGQGLQFLFEYFSETQRNKGNFPGRFSGRQFSNSRSEMNVSTLELGDSALYLCASSPSLQGAAKNIQYFGAGTRLSVL.

This clone was found once. The CDR3, as DNA: TGTGCCAGCAAGAGGGACAGACCGAACACTGAAGCTTTCTTT. Its translation is CASKRDRPNTEAFF. The V gene is TRBV2, the J gene TRBJ1-1; TRBD1 aligns across 7 bases. This CDR3 has 14 amino acids. CDR1 and CDR2 (germline): SNHLY, FYNNEI. V gave up 7 bases and J gave up 1 base; unmatched junction bases: 6.

In its sample, this clone was seen once. The chain links TRBV9 to TRBJ2-5, with D unclear. CDR1 and CDR2 from the germline V gene are SGDLS and YYNGEE. Trimming left V 2 bases short and J 5 bases short, with 19 bases between. The CDR3 runs 16 residues. CDR3 sequence: CASSVGWSAHGETQYF. Here the CDR3 DNA reads TGTGCCAGCAGCGTCGGGTGGAGCGCGCATGGGGAGACCCAGTACTTC. The variable domain in full, with the rest retrieved from reference TRBV9 and TRBJ2-5, is DSGVTQTPKHLITATGQRVTLRCSPRSGDLSVYWYQQSLDQGLQFLIQYYNGEERAKGNILERFSAQQFPDLHSELNLSSLELGDSALYFCASSVGWSAHGETQYFGPGTRLLVL.

The rearrangement joins TRBV5-6 to TRBJ2-5; no clear D gene. The CDR3 length is 16 residues. The germline V gene has CDR1 SGHDT and CDR2 YYEEEE. The ends were cut back, 1 base at V and 2 bases at J, with 15 bases in the middle. The CDR3 loop reads CASSLSPRALQETQYF. The CDR3 coding sequence is TGTGCCAGCAGCTTGTCCCCCCGCGCTCTTCAAGAGACCCAGTACTTC.

The chain is built from TRBV4-2 and TRBJ2-1; the D gene is possibly TRBD1 (5 bases). Germline CDR1 is LGHNA and CDR2 is YNFKEQ. This CDR3 region has 17 residues. Between the trimmed V and J ends, which lost 0 bases and 4 bases, there was a span of 16 bases. CDR3 protein: CASSQDWGGAPYNEQFF. The DNA for the CDR3 is TGTGCCAGCAGCCAAGATTGGGGTGGGGCGCCTTACAATGAGCAGTTCTTC.

The chain recombines TRBV5-4 with TRBJ2-7, with 15 bases lining up with TRBD2. The ends lost 4 bases at V and 2 bases at J; junction bases unmatched: 4. The germline CDR1 and CDR2 sequences are SGHNT and YYREEE (reference sequence). This CDR3 is 16 amino acids long. Written as DNA, the CDR3 is TGTGCCAGCAGCCTAGGGACTAGCGGGAGGACCTACGAGCAGTACTTC. Amino acid sequence: CASSLGTSGRTYEQYF. Looking up the rest from reference TRBV5-4 and TRBJ2-7 gives the full variable domain: ETGVTQSPTHLIKTRGQQVTLRCSSQSGHNTVSWYQQALGQGPQFIFQYYREEENGRGNFPPRFSGLQFPNYSSELNVNALELDDSALYLCASSLGTSGRTYEQYFGPGTRLTVT.

The rearrangement joins TRBV4-1 to TRBJ2-7; 8 bases are a match to TRBD2. The CDR3 loop spans 15 amino acids. Germline CDR1 is MGHRA and CDR2 is YSYEKL. Trimming cost V 3 bases and J 2 bases; bases outside gene matches: 6. Here the CDR3 DNA reads TGCGCCAGCAGCCAGAAACTAGCGGAAACCTACGAGCAGTACTTC. It specifies CASSQKLAETYEQYF.

The V gene is TRBV5-1, the J gene TRBJ2-2, with 9 bases matching TRBD1. Trimming took 3 bases from V and 1 from J; bases not matched to a gene: 10. The V gene's germline CDR1 is SGHRS and CDR2 YFSETQ. This CDR3 is built from 18 residues. The DNA for the CDR3 is TGCGCCAGCAGCTCATACCGTAGGACAGGGGAGAACACCGGGGAGCTGTTTTTT. It is translated as CASSSYRRTGENTGELFF.

The chain recombines TRBV7-2 with TRBJ2-1; TRBD2 agrees at 10 bases. Germline trimming cut 4 bases from V and 6 bases from J; bases unmatched to any gene: 6. The germline CDR1 and CDR2 sequences are SGHTA and FQGNSA. CDR3 length: 15 amino acids. The CDR3 bases are TGTGCCAGCAGCTACCTAGCGGGAGTGAGCAATGAGCAGTTCTTC. Its translation is CASSYLAGVSNEQFF.

The chain has TRBV5-1 and TRBJ1-1; the match to TRBD1 covers 7 bases. Germline CDR1 reads SGHRS; CDR2 reads YFSETQ. J was trimmed by 4 bases and V by 4 bases; bases with no gene match: 13. This CDR3 comprises 16 residues. CDR3 in amino acids: CASSLDRALGITEAFF. As DNA, the CDR3 is TGCGCCAGCAGCCTAGACAGGGCGTTAGGTATCACTGAAGCTTTCTTT.

The chain employs TRBV6-5 and TRBJ1-6, with D possibly matching TRBD1 (6 bases). Germline CDR1 MNHEY, CDR2 SVGAGI. V was cut by 4 bases and J by 7 bases, with 8 bases left in between. This CDR3 has 13 residues. CDR3 in DNA: TGTGCCAGCAGTTTTACAGGGAATTCACCCCTCCACTTT. Residues: CASSFTGNSPLHF.

The chain carries TRBV9 and TRBJ1-4; no reliable D call. Per the germline V gene, CDR1 is SGDLS and CDR2 is YYNGEE. The CDR3 covers 16 residues. V was shortened by 0 bases and J by 0 bases, with 9 bases between the two germline ends. DNA for the CDR3: TGTGCCAGCAGCGTAGATGGGTACCCAACTAATGAAAAACTGTTTTTT. Its protein product is CASSVDGYPTNEKLFF.

This clone appeared once. CDR3 in DNA: TGTGCCAGTAAAGACCGGGACAGAACCTACGAGCAGTACTTC. It codes for CASKDRDRTYEQYF. The chain couples TRBV19 to TRBJ2-7; 7 nucleotides agree with TRBD1. In germline, CDR1 is LNHDA, CDR2 SQIVND (reference sequence). Unmatched junction bases numbered 8, after V lost 7 bases and J lost 2 bases. The CDR3 consists of 14 residues. The full variable domain, completed using reference TRBV19 and TRBJ2-7, is DGGITQSPKYLFRKEGQNVTLSCEQNLNHDAMYWYRQDPGQGLRLIYYSQIVNDFQKGDIAEGYSVSREKKESFPLTVTSAQKNPTAFYLCASKDRDRTYEQYFGPGTRLTVT.

The chain recombines TRBV10-3 with TRBJ1-6; D is unclear. Per the germline V gene, CDR1 is ENHRY and CDR2 is SYGVKD. The CDR3 spans 17 residues. V lost 3 bases, J lost 0 bases, and 12 bases lay in between. The CDR3 DNA follows: TGTGCCATCAGTGATCCAGCGACATTCTCCTATAATTCACCCCTCCACTTT. Translating it yields CAISDPATFSYNSPLHF.

The gene calls are TRBV19 and TRBJ1-5; possible D gene TRBD1, 5 bases. The CDR3 totals 16 residues. The germline CDR1 and CDR2 sequences are LNHDA and SQIVND (reference sequence). V lost 1 base, J lost 9 bases, and 19 bases lay in between. For the CDR3, the DNA is TGTGCCAGTAGTATAGCGGCCAGGGTACCCGATACGCCCCAGCATTTT. Protein product: CASSIAARVPDTPQHF.

This clone was detected once. The V and J genes are TRBV11-2 and TRBJ1-2; D gene uncertain. Trimming removed 2 bases at V and 0 bases at J, with 13 bases between. The CDR3 length is 16 residues. CDR1 SGHAT and CDR2 FQNNGV come from the germline V gene. CDR3 sequence reads: CASSLFMGRTNYGYTF. The DNA for the CDR3 is TGTGCCAGCAGCTTATTTATGGGGAGGACTAACTATGGCTACACCTTC.

The rearrangement uses TRBV5-6 and TRBJ1-1; D not certain. The V end lost 4 bases, the J end lost 4 bases, and 14 bases lay between the germline ends. CDR1 is SGHDT and CDR2 is YYEEEE in the germline V gene. The CDR3 consists of 14 residues. This CDR3 reads CASSLVEAGTEAFF. CDR3 coding DNA: TGTGCCAGCAGCCTGGTAGAGGCTGGCACTGAAGCTTTCTTT.

The chain joins TRBV9 to TRBJ2-2, with 14 bases matching TRBD2. Trimming took 4 bases from V and 0 from J; bases not matched to a gene: 8. CDR1 is SGDLS and CDR2 is YYNGEE in the germline V gene. CDR3 length: 19 residues. CDR3 in DNA: TGTGCCAGCAGCCCTCGTGGACTAGCGGGAGGCGCGAACACCGGGGAGCTGTTTTTT. It codes for CASSPRGLAGGANTGELFF.

The chain is built from TRBV5-1 and TRBJ2-7, with 8 bases matching TRBD1. Germline V lookup: CDR1 SGHRS, CDR2 YFSETQ. CDR3 size: 15 residues. The V and J ends lost 2 bases and 4 bases, in that order; junction bases with no gene match: 8. The chain's CDR3 is CASSFGTGGLYEQYF. In DNA form, the CDR3 reads TGCGCCAGCAGCTTTGGTACAGGGGGTCTTTACGAGCAGTACTTC.

V is TRBV19 and J is TRBJ2-3, with D unclear. V lost 9 bases, J lost 1 base, and 8 bases lay in between. The CDR3 runs to 12 residues. Germline assignment: CDR1 LNHDA and CDR2 SQIVND (reference sequence). The chain's CDR3 is CARPGRTDTQYF. Written as DNA, the CDR3 is TGTGCCAGACCGGGTCGCACAGATACGCAGTATTTT. The whole variable domain, filled in from reference TRBV19 and TRBJ2-3, reads DGGITQSPKYLFRKEGQNVTLSCEQNLNHDAMYWYRQDPGQGLRLIYYSQIVNDFQKGDIAEGYSVSREKKESFPLTVTSAQKNPTAFYLCARPGRTDTQYFGPGTRLTVL.

The chain carries TRBV29-1 and TRBJ1-5; 8 bases are a match to TRBD1. The V segment lost 5 bases and the J segment 3 bases; nucleotides outside the gene matches: 3. The CDR3 is made up of 13 amino acids. Germline CDR1 is SQVTM and CDR2 is ANQGSEA. The CDR3 sequence: CSVKQGDNQPQHF. The CDR3 DNA reads as TGCAGCGTTAAACAGGGGGACAATCAGCCCCAGCATTTT.

V is TRBV5-4 and J is TRBJ2-5; 10 bases fit TRBD2. Germline CDR1 reads SGHNT; CDR2 reads YYREEE (reference sequence). This CDR3 comprises 14 residues. Losses at the gene ends were 3 bases for V and 2 bases for J; bases not matched to a gene: 1. The CDR3 reads CASSSLAGQETQYF. Here the CDR3 DNA reads TGTGCCAGCAGCTCACTAGCGGGGCAAGAGACCCAGTACTTC.

This clone appeared a few times. CDR3 DNA: TGTGCCAGCAGTTACTCGCAGCCTGCCTACGAGCAGTACTTC. As protein: CASSYSQPAYEQYF. The V call is TRBV6-5, the J call TRBJ2-7; D is unresolved. CDR1 and CDR2 from the germline V gene are MNHEY and SVGAGI. The V gene lost 0 bases and the J gene lost 2 bases, with 8 bases spanning the gap. The CDR3 spans 14 residues.

This rearrangement joins TRBV5-1 to TRBJ2-3; possible D gene TRBD2, 6 bases. Trimming shortened V by 0 bases and J by 0 bases, and 14 bases separated the two germline ends. The CDR3 is 17 amino acids. The germline CDR1 and CDR2 sequences are SGHRS and YFSETQ. The CDR3 bases are TGCGCCAGCAGCTTGGTTCCCGGGGGTTCTAGCACAGATACGCAGTATTTT. Encoded protein: CASSLVPGGSSTDTQYF.

The sample holds one count of this clone. V is TRBV7-2 and J is TRBJ1-1; D gene unclear. V dropped 5 bases and J dropped 11 bases, with 15 bases sitting between them. The V gene's germline CDR1 is SGHTA and CDR2 FQGNSA. The length of the CDR3 is 12 residues. CDR3 loop: CASSESRQKAFF. The CDR3, as DNA: TGTGCCAGCAGCGAGTCCCGGCAGAAGGCTTTCTTT.